The 19 T cell receptor beta chains listed next were all sequenced from one sample in a study of shared clonotypes between healthy human individuals (TCRdb year 2020). Preparation of the library involved the immunoSEQ multiplex PCR assay. TCRdb limited this immuneACCESS table to in-frame rearrangements with V and J called. A share of clones is missing; checked studies link under half to unresolved V genes, and the rest is unexplained. For this sample there are about 470,000 clones; roughly 77% appear just once. The top ten clonotypes cover about 13% of the sample. Sequences were obtained from PBMCs. These receptors all come from a woman aged 40 to 50 in good health. Some clones in this sample may be carry-over from other donors' samples.

The chain uses TRBV4-1 and TRBJ2-5; D is ambiguous. This CDR3 has 14 amino acids. V lost 1 base to trimming and J lost 2 bases, with 8 bases between them. Germline CDR1 reads MGHRA; CDR2 reads YSYEKL. CDR3 region: CASSQGYRQETQYF. The CDR3 DNA is TGCGCCAGCAGCCAAGGTTACAGACAAGAGACCCAGTACTTC.

The V call is TRBV5-1, the J call TRBJ2-1; 11 nucleotides align to TRBD2. The CDR3 covers 17 residues. J was trimmed by 2 bases and V by 0 bases; bases with no gene match: 4. Looked up from germline, CDR1 is SGHRS and CDR2 is YFSETQ. The CDR3 sequence: CASSLGPGLAAYNEQFF. The CDR3 DNA reads TGCGCCAGCAGCTTGGGACCGGGACTAGCGGCCTACAATGAGCAGTTCTTC.

This rearrangement joins TRBV5-1 to TRBJ2-7; weak D call: TRBD2 (6 bases). V was trimmed by 2 bases and J by 2 bases, leaving 11 bases between them. Germline V gene lookup returns CDR1 SGHRS and CDR2 YFSETQ. The CDR3 is 14 amino acids. This chain's CDR3 is CASSFSGGTYEQYF. In nucleotides, the CDR3 is TGCGCCAGCAGCTTTTCCGGCGGGACCTACGAGCAGTACTTC.

V usage is TRBV7-8 and J usage is TRBJ2-5, with a weak D call TRBD2 (7 bases). Per the germline V gene, CDR1 is SGHVS and CDR2 is FQNEAQ. The length of the CDR3 is 16 residues. The V and J ends lost 7 bases and 5 bases respectively, with 23 bases between them. The CDR3 nucleotides are TGTGCCAGCAACACCGGAGGGGGAGGGCCGGGGGAGACCCAGTACTTC. Translating it yields CASNTGGGGPGETQYF.

The chain carries TRBV10-3 and TRBJ2-5; 7 nucleotides agree with TRBD1. Unmatched junction bases numbered 5, after V lost 0 bases and J lost 4 bases. CDR3 length: 15 amino acids. The germline V gene has CDR1 ENHRY and CDR2 SYGVKD. In nucleotides, the CDR3 is TGTGCCATCAGTGAGTCGAGACAGGGCGCAGAGACCCAGTACTTC. Protein: CAISESRQGAETQYF.

In its sample, this clone was seen a few times. The chain carries TRBV9 and TRBJ2-3; tentatively, D is TRBD1 (5 bases). The CDR3 runs to 14 residues. CDR1 and CDR2 (germline): SGDLS, YYNGEE. The V gene lost 2 bases and the J gene lost 4 bases, with 11 bases spanning the gap. The CDR3: CASSVQWGSDTQYF. Written as DNA, the CDR3 is TGTGCCAGCAGCGTCCAATGGGGCTCAGATACGCAGTATTTT.

The chain has TRBV7-2 and TRBJ1-3; D remains ambiguous. CDR1 is SGHTA and CDR2 is FQGNSA in the germline V gene. The CDR3 has 16 amino acids. The V gene lost 3 bases and the J gene lost 0 bases, with 12 bases spanning the gap. CDR3 region: CASSFTSPSSGNTIYF. The CDR3 bases are TGTGCCAGCAGCTTCACCTCCCCGAGCTCTGGAAACACCATATATTTT.

This clone was counted once. The chain joins TRBV19 to TRBJ1-4, with 9 bases fitting TRBD1. V was clipped by 5 bases and J by 9 bases; unmatched bases: 7. Per germline, CDR1 LNHDA and CDR2 SQIVND (reference sequence). This CDR3 is built from 14 residues. CDR3 sequence reads: CASSFRTGDQKLFF. In DNA, the CDR3 is TGTGCCAGTAGTTTCCGGACAGGGGATCAAAAACTGTTTTTT.

This chain joins TRBV7-2 and TRBJ2-1; TRBD2 is a possible D gene (5 bases). The V gene's germline CDR1 is SGHTA and CDR2 FQGNSA. The CDR3 totals 15 residues. V was clipped by 1 base and J by 0 bases, with 7 bases between them. CDR3 loop: CASSLGAVSYNEQFF. The CDR3 DNA sequence: TGTGCCAGCAGCTTAGGAGCGGTCTCCTACAATGAGCAGTTCTTC.

The chain uses TRBV6-1 and TRBJ2-5; D unclear. Germline V lookup: CDR1 MNHNS, CDR2 SASEGT. This CDR3 region has 17 residues. The V gene lost 1 base and the J gene lost 2 bases, with 17 bases spanning the gap. The CDR3 loop is CASSEEVGRRLQETQYF. In DNA, the CDR3 is TGTGCCAGCAGTGAAGAAGTGGGCCGCCGTTTGCAAGAGACCCAGTACTTC.

The V and J genes are TRBV28 and TRBJ2-7, with D possibly matching TRBD1 (5 bases). Germline values: CDR1 MDHEN, CDR2 SYDVKM. This CDR3 has 18 amino acids. Between the trimmed V and J ends, which lost 3 bases and 0 bases, there was a span of 21 bases. The CDR3 bases are TGTGCCAGCAGTTTGGCGATTCCGCGGTGGGGCTCCTCCTACGAGCAGTACTTC. Amino acid sequence: CASSLAIPRWGSSYEQYF.

In its sample, this clone was seen once. V usage is TRBV28 and J usage is TRBJ2-5; 9 positions match TRBD2. The germline CDR1 and CDR2 sequences are MDHEN and SYDVKM. This CDR3 comprises 19 residues. J gave up 4 bases and V 7 bases, and 22 bases lay outside the gene matches. The CDR3 sequence is CASTPNPLWREGLRETQYF. As DNA, the CDR3 is TGTGCCAGCACTCCAAATCCTCTATGGCGGGAGGGCCTACGAGAGACCCAGTACTTC.

The chain recombines TRBV11-2 with TRBJ2-7; a possible D gene is TRBD2 (5 bases). The CDR3 loop spans 16 amino acids. Per the germline V gene, CDR1 is SGHAT and CDR2 is FQNNGV. Trimming shortened V by 5 bases and J by 4 bases, and 21 bases separated the two germline ends. CDR3 amino acids: CASSQGLTLPLYEQYF. DNA of the CDR3: TGTGCCAGCAGCCAAGGACTCACCCTCCCTCTTTACGAGCAGTACTTC.

This chain uses TRBV29-1 with TRBJ1-2, with 7 bases fitting TRBD1. CDR1 is SQVTM and CDR2 is ANQGSEA in the germline V gene. This CDR3 has 14 amino acids. V trimming: 5 bases; J trimming: 2 bases; junction bases outside the gene matches: 8. CDR3 sequence: CSVQTTGVNYGYTF. CDR3 coding DNA: TGCAGCGTTCAAACCACAGGGGTAAACTATGGCTACACCTTC.

Only a few counts were recorded for this clone. The chain carries TRBV29-1 and TRBJ1-2, with no clear D. The CDR3 has 10 residues. Trimming left V 6 bases short and J 14 bases short, with 16 bases between. The germline V gene encodes CDR1 SQVTM and CDR2 ANQGSEA. The CDR3 loop is CSVDDARGTF. The DNA of the CDR3 is TGCAGCGTCGATGACGCACGGGGAACCTTC.

This clone was detected only once. J is TRBJ2-7 and V is TRBV5-8; TRBD1 agrees at 7 bases. After removal of 7 bases from V and 6 bases from J, the junction contained 13 bases not matched to a gene. The CDR3 is 14 amino acids. Per the germline V gene, CDR1 is SGHTS and CDR2 is YDEGEE. CDR3 DNA sequence: TGTGCCAGCCCGAAGGGGGCTGTGTTGTTCGAGCAGTACTTC. It specifies CASPKGAVLFEQYF. Full variable domain (rest looked up from reference TRBV5-8 and TRBJ2-7): EAGVTQSPTHLIKTRGQQATLRCSPISGHTSVYWYQQALGLGLQFLLWYDEGEERNRGNFPPRFSGRQFPNYSSELNVNALELEDSALYLCASPKGAVLFEQYFGPGTRLTVT.

This clone was picked up a small number of times. The chain combines TRBV9 with TRBJ1-2; TRBD1 matches at 8 bases. CDR3 length equals 14 residues. The V segment lost 10 bases and the J segment 3 bases; nucleotides outside the gene matches: 11. The germline V gene encodes CDR1 SGDLS and CDR2 YYNGEE. The DNA of the CDR3 is TGTGCCGGAGCCCAGGGGGCGCATGACTATGGCTACACCTTC. Its translation: CAGAQGAHDYGYTF.

The genes are TRBV29-1 and TRBJ1-2, with D possibly TRBD1 on 5 matching bases. Trimming removed 6 bases at V and 4 bases at J, with 12 bases between. The germline gives CDR1 SQVTM, CDR2 ANQGSEA. The CDR3 length is 12 residues. The CDR3: CSVVEGSYGYTF. CDR3 in DNA: TGCAGCGTGGTGGAGGGGAGCTATGGCTACACCTTC. Drawing the rest from reference TRBV29-1 and TRBJ1-2, the complete variable domain is SAVISQKPSRDICQRGTSLTIQCQVDSQVTMMFWYRQQPGQSLTLIATANQGSEATYESGFVIDKFPISRPNLTFSTLTVSNMSPEDSSIYLCSVVEGSYGYTFGSGTRLTVV.

This clone appeared once. The chain links TRBV15 to TRBJ1-5; no clear D. There are 13 residues in the CDR3. V dropped 1 base and J dropped 5 bases, with 6 bases sitting between them. In germline, CDR1 is LNHNV, CDR2 YYDKDF (reference sequence). The CDR3 reads CATSRGNHQPQHF. The DNA for the CDR3 is TGTGCCACCAGCAGAGGCAATCATCAGCCCCAGCATTTT.